Each of the 10 T cell receptor beta chains below was sequenced from the same sample in a study of beta chain features in type 1 diabetes. Isolated RNA was reverse transcribed in full, so expressed TCRB transcripts were sequenced. This table comes from immunoSEQ multiplex PCR, and its TCRdb copy is limited to in-frame clones, with some not included. The table shows about 240,000 clones, with about 25% occurring only once. Sequencing used central memory CD4+ T cells from blood. All receptors derive from a man between 25 and 39 years old in good health.

This clone has more than one count but fewer than ten. J is TRBJ2-5 and V is TRBV6-5; D gene ambiguous. This CDR3 contains 13 residues. Trimming removed 6 bases at V and 3 bases at J, with 11 bases between. Germline loops: CDR1 MNHEY, CDR2 SVGAGI. The CDR3 bases are TGTGCCAGCAGCAGAAAGGTCGAAGAGACCCAGTACTTC. It specifies CASSRKVEETQYF.

The chain carries TRBV11-2 and TRBJ1-1; no clear D. The V gene's germline CDR1 is SGHAT and CDR2 FQNNGV. V shed 3 bases and J shed 8 bases, with 13 bases lying between them. This CDR3 is 13 amino acids long. The CDR3 nucleotides read TGTGCCAGCAGCTTGGACCGCGAAGACGAAGCTTTCTTT. Translation: CASSLDREDEAFF.

The genes are TRBV2 and TRBJ2-4; D is undetermined. V lost 4 bases to trimming and J lost 6 bases, with 4 bases between them. Germline loops: CDR1 SNHLY, CDR2 FYNNEI. The CDR3 covers 11 residues. In DNA, the CDR3 is TGTGCCAGCAGTGGACGAAACATTCAGTACTTC. Translating gives CASSGRNIQYF.

This clone came up once. The chain has TRBV7-2 and TRBJ2-5; the match to TRBD1 covers 8 bases. Trimming took 5 bases from V and 5 from J; bases not matched to a gene: 13. The CDR3 runs 16 residues. Germline loops: CDR1 SGHTA, CDR2 FQGNSA. The CDR3 here is CASSPSLDRVLETQYF. For the CDR3, the DNA is TGTGCCAGCAGCCCAAGCCTGGACAGGGTCTTGGAGACCCAGTACTTC. The full variable domain, with the rest looked up from reference TRBV7-2 and TRBJ2-5, is GAGVSQSPSNKVTEKGKDVELRCDPISGHTALYWYRQSLGQGLEFLIYFQGNSAPDKSGLPSDRFSAERTGGSVSTLTIQRTQQEDSAVYLCASSPSLDRVLETQYFGPGTRLLVL.

This clone was detected a few times. This rearrangement joins TRBV10-3 to TRBJ2-1, with 8 bases identical to TRBD2. The J segment lost 6 bases and the V segment lost 0 bases, leaving 4 bases of the junction unmatched. The CDR3 is made up of 15 amino acids. Per germline, CDR1 ENHRY and CDR2 SYGVKD. Here the CDR3 reads CAISESTSVVNEQFF. The CDR3 DNA sequence: TGTGCCATCAGTGAGTCGACTAGCGTGGTCAATGAGCAGTTCTTC.

The J gene is TRBJ2-5, the V gene TRBV30; 11 nucleotides match TRBD1. The CDR3 covers 14 residues. V shed 1 base and J 7 bases; nucleotides not matched to a gene: 5. The germline V gene has CDR1 GTSNPN and CDR2 SVGIG (reference sequence). This CDR3 reads CAWSGGQGGRTQYF. In nucleotides, the CDR3 is TGTGCCTGGAGTGGGGGACAGGGGGGTCGGACCCAGTACTTC.

There are a few counts of this clone. The rearrangement joins TRBV4-1 to TRBJ2-7; D is perhaps TRBD1 or TRBD2 (5 bases each). The CDR3 is 13 amino acids. From germline, CDR1 is MGHRA and CDR2 YSYEKL. The V gene lost 5 bases and the J gene lost 3 bases, with 11 bases spanning the gap. CDR3 nucleotides: TGCGCCAGCAGCATAGGGGACGGCTACGAGCAGTACTTC. Its translation is CASSIGDGYEQYF.

This chain uses TRBV13 with TRBJ2-2; weak D call: TRBD1 (5 bases). Germline values: CDR1 PRHDT, CDR2 FYEKMQ (reference sequence). V was cut by 5 bases and J by 0 bases, with 10 bases left in between. The CDR3 runs 15 residues. CDR3 coding DNA: TGTGCCAGCAGCCCACGGACACCGAACACCGGGGAGCTGTTTTTT. Protein product: CASSPRTPNTGELFF.

V usage is TRBV29-1 and J usage is TRBJ2-5, with 7 bases lining up with TRBD2. CDR3 length equals 13 residues. The junction had 6 bases not matched to a gene; V was cut back by 3 bases and J by 5 bases. The V gene's germline CDR1 is SQVTM and CDR2 ANQGSEA. The CDR3 DNA sequence: TGCAGCGTTGACCACGGGGGAGGGGAGACCCAGTACTTC. Its protein is CSVDHGGGETQYF. Filled out from reference TRBV29-1 and TRBJ2-5, the complete variable domain reads SAVISQKPSRDICQRGTSLTIQCQVDSQVTMMFWYRQQPGQSLTLIATANQGSEATYESGFVIDKFPISRPNLTFSTLTVSNMSPEDSSIYLCSVDHGGGETQYFGPGTRLLVL.

The chain combines TRBV5-4 with TRBJ2-2; 11 positions match TRBD1. Germline V CDR1 and CDR2: SGHNT, YYREEE (reference sequence). V lost 4 bases, J lost 5 bases, and 13 bases stayed unmatched. CDR3 length equals 18 residues. CDR3 DNA: TGTGCCAGCAGCGAAATCCATGGACAGGGGGCTAGGACCGGGGAGCTGTTTTTT. Protein: CASSEIHGQGARTGELFF.